These 30 T cell receptor beta chains share one sample of origin, sequenced in a study of blood T cell repertoires in COVID-19. Produced via immunoSEQ multiplex PCR; TCRdb's table is partial and in-frame only. The sample holds more than 15,000 clones, roughly nine tenths seen once. The sequenced material came from peripheral blood. Receptors were obtained from a human donor in a cohort sampled during active COVID-19.

The chain joins TRBV18 to TRBJ2-2, with TRBD1 matching 8 bases. The CDR3 contains 15 residues. Germline V gives CDR1 KGHSH, CDR2 LQKENI. V was pared by 6 bases and J by 0 bases, with 3 bases of the junction left unmatched. The CDR3 sequence is CASSPDRANTGELFF. Here the CDR3 DNA reads TGTGCCAGCTCCCCGGACAGGGCGAACACCGGGGAGCTGTTTTTT.

V usage is TRBV7-2 and J usage is TRBJ2-7, with D possibly matching TRBD2 (6 bases). The germline gives CDR1 SGHTA, CDR2 FQGNSA. The CDR3 has 14 amino acids. The ends were cut back, 4 bases at V and 2 bases at J, with 12 bases in the middle. The CDR3 loop reads CASSSYGGTYEQYF. The CDR3 bases are TGTGCCAGCAGCTCTTACGGCGGGACCTACGAGCAGTACTTC.

The genes are TRBV19 and TRBJ2-1; 9 bases align to TRBD2. Germline V gene sequence: CDR1 LNHDA, CDR2 SQIVND (reference sequence). The ends lost 1 base at V and 4 bases at J; junction bases unmatched: 5. The CDR3 has 16 residues. For the CDR3, the DNA is TGTGCCAGTAGTATAGTATCGCTAGCGGGGTACAATGAGCAGTTCTTC. It specifies CASSIVSLAGYNEQFF.

This chain uses TRBV5-6 with TRBJ1-2, with D possibly matching TRBD1 (6 bases). The V and J ends lost 4 bases and 3 bases respectively, with 19 bases between them. CDR1 and CDR2 from the germline V gene are SGHDT and YYEEEE. This CDR3 comprises 16 residues. The CDR3 reads CASSPIFGGPDYGYTF. The DNA of the CDR3 is TGTGCCAGCAGCCCCATATTCGGGGGGCCGGACTATGGCTACACCTTC.

This chain links TRBV6-2 or TRBV6-3 with TRBJ1-6; perhaps TRBD1 as D (5 bases). Trimming stripped 5 bases from V and 6 bases from J, with 17 bases between. Looked up from germline, CDR1 is MNHEY and CDR2 is SVGEGT. This CDR3 spans 16 amino acids. CDR3 bases: TGTGCCAGCAGTCCACGGGGGGGTGGTGGTAATTCACCCCTCCACTTT. Translated: CASSPRGGGGNSPLHF.

The chain combines TRBV7-8 with TRBJ1-1; TRBD1 is a possible D gene (6 bases). Germline assignment: CDR1 SGHVS and CDR2 FQNEAQ. Trimming cost V 3 bases and J 0 bases, with 8 bases left between them. CDR3 length: 14 residues. Written as DNA, the CDR3 is TGTGCCAGCAGCTTCTCAGGGGTGAACACTGAAGCTTTCTTT. As protein: CASSFSGVNTEAFF.

This sequence joins TRBV29-1 and TRBJ2-1; the match to TRBD2 covers 10 bases. This CDR3 has 15 residues. With V trimmed by 4 bases and J by 0 bases, 3 bases remained unmatched. Germline lookup yields CDR1 SQVTM and CDR2 ANQGSEA. CDR3 sequence: CSVGLAGLSYNEQFF. DNA for the CDR3: TGCAGCGTTGGACTAGCGGGCCTCTCCTACAATGAGCAGTTCTTC.

V gene TRBV11-3 combines with J gene TRBJ2-5; tentative D call: TRBD2 (7 bases). V was pared by 2 bases and J by 3 bases, with 16 bases between. Germline assignment: CDR1 SGHNT and CDR2 YENEEA. This CDR3 is built from 16 residues. The CDR3 DNA reads TGTGCCAGCAGCTTACGGGGGGCCGGCGGGAAAGAGACCCAGTACTTC. Translated, it gives CASSLRGAGGKETQYF.

CDR3 region: CASSLSPGLTETQYF. CDR3 coding DNA: TGTGCCAGCAGCTTAAGTCCAGGACTTACGGAGACCCAGTACTTC. J is TRBJ2-5 and V is TRBV7-9; possibly TRBD2 for D (5 bases). The length of the CDR3 is 15 residues. The germline gives CDR1 SEHNR, CDR2 FQNEAQ (reference sequence). V was pared by 2 bases and J by 5 bases, with 15 bases between. The full variable domain, rest sourced from reference TRBV7-9 and TRBJ2-5, is DTGVSQNPRHKITKRGQNVTFRCDPISEHNRLYWYRQTLGQGPEFLTYFQNEAQLEKSRLLSDRFSAERPKGSFSTLEIQRTEQGDSAMYLCASSLSPGLTETQYFGPGTRLLVL.

The rearrangement links TRBV9 to TRBJ1-5; 7 nucleotides align to TRBD1. With V trimmed by 4 bases and J by 1 base, 5 bases remained unmatched. Germline V gene lookup returns CDR1 SGDLS and CDR2 YYNGEE. There are 15 residues in the CDR3. CDR3 bases: TGTGCCAGCAGCCGAGGGGGCGAAAGCAATCAGCCCCAGCATTTT. Its translation: CASSRGGESNQPQHF. Full variable domain (missing parts from reference TRBV9 and TRBJ1-5): DSGVTQTPKHLITATGQRVTLRCSPRSGDLSVYWYQQSLDQGLQFLIQYYNGEERAKGNILERFSAQQFPDLHSELNLSSLELGDSALYFCASSRGGESNQPQHFGDGTRLSIL.

This chain joins TRBV28 and TRBJ1-5; TRBD1 aligns across 11 bases. J was trimmed by 1 base and V by 2 bases; bases with no gene match: 4. Germline assignment: CDR1 MDHEN and CDR2 SYDVKM. The CDR3 covers 17 residues. The CDR3 DNA follows: TGTGCCAGCAGTTTACTGGGACAGGGGGGGAGCAATCAGCCCCAGCATTTT. Amino acid sequence: CASSLLGQGGSNQPQHF.

The chain joins TRBV5-1 to TRBJ2-7; the match to TRBD2 covers 7 bases. The CDR3 is made up of 15 amino acids. V lost 2 bases to trimming and J lost 3 bases; unmatched junction nucleotides: 8. CDR1 SGHRS and CDR2 YFSETQ come from the germline V gene. As DNA, the CDR3 is TGCGCCAGCAGCTTAGCCCTAGCGGCCAACTACGAGCAGTACTTC. Translated: CASSLALAANYEQYF.

This chain uses TRBV28 with TRBJ1-2; maybe TRBD1 (6 bases). This CDR3 is 14 amino acids long. CDR1 is MDHEN, CDR2 SYDVKM, per germline. Trimming removed 6 bases from V and 4 bases from J, with 15 bases in between. CDR3: CASRRQVGFYGYTF. DNA of the CDR3: TGTGCCAGCAGACGACAGGTGGGCTTCTATGGCTACACCTTC.

The J gene is TRBJ1-1, the V gene TRBV18; 9 nucleotides agree with TRBD1. This CDR3 is 16 amino acids long. CDR1 is KGHSH, CDR2 LQKENI, per germline. The junction had 13 bases not matched to a gene; V was cut back by 5 bases and J by 6 bases. The CDR3 loop is CASSTGTGRVGAEAFF. The CDR3 nucleotides are TGTGCCAGCTCAACCGGGACAGGGCGAGTGGGGGCTGAAGCTTTCTTT.

This clone was recorded once. The CDR3 nucleotides are TGCGCCAGCAGCCAAGATTTGGGGGGCTATGGCTACACCTTC. This translates into CASSQDLGGYGYTF. The V call is TRBV4-3, the J call TRBJ1-2; TRBD1 is a possible D gene (5 bases). Germline V gene lookup returns CDR1 LGHNA and CDR2 YSLEER. Trimming cost V 0 bases and J 4 bases, with 9 bases left between them. CDR3 size: 14 residues.

This rearrangement joins TRBV9 to TRBJ2-3; no clear D. Germline V gene sequence: CDR1 SGDLS, CDR2 YYNGEE. This CDR3 spans 11 amino acids. V lost 10 bases and J lost 2, with 8 bases in between. As DNA, the CDR3 is TGTGCCTCCGGTATCACAGATACGCAGTATTTT. Its protein product is CASGITDTQYF. Looking up the rest from reference TRBV9 and TRBJ2-3 gives the full variable domain: DSGVTQTPKHLITATGQRVTLRCSPRSGDLSVYWYQQSLDQGLQFLIQYYNGEERAKGNILERFSAQQFPDLHSELNLSSLELGDSALYFCASGITDTQYFGPGTRLTVL.

V is TRBV12-2 and J is TRBJ2-7; the DNA was not used to check the table's D call, TRBD2. TRBV12-2 is a pseudogene locus. This CDR3 has 13 residues. CDR3 DNA sequence: TGTGCAAGTCGCCCCCCCTTCTCCTACGAGCAGTACGTC. Residues: CASRPPFSYEQYV.

This chain connects TRBV5-5 to TRBJ2-3; a weak D match, TRBD1 (5 bases). In germline, CDR1 is SGHKS, CDR2 YYEKEE (reference sequence). The V and J ends lost 4 bases and 1 base respectively, with 13 bases between them. The CDR3 length is 15 residues. The CDR3 is CASSIDSTRTDTQYF. Here the CDR3 DNA reads TGTGCCAGCAGCATAGACAGCACACGCACAGATACGCAGTATTTT. The entire variable domain, with the rest obtained from reference TRBV5-5 and TRBJ2-3, is as follows: DAGVTQSPTHLIKTRGQQVTLRCSPISGHKSVSWYQQVLGQGPQFIFQYYEKEERGRGNFPDRFSARQFPNYSSELNVNALLLGDSALYLCASSIDSTRTDTQYFGPGTRLTVL.

The V call is TRBV11-2, the J call TRBJ2-5; TRBD2 agrees at 7 bases. CDR1 and CDR2 from the germline V gene are SGHAT and FQNNGV. The CDR3 totals 15 residues. Germline trimming cut 4 bases from V and 5 bases from J; bases unmatched to any gene: 10. For the CDR3, the DNA is TGTGCCAGCAGCTCCCGGGGGGTGGTAACGGAGACCCAGTACTTC. It is translated as CASSSRGVVTETQYF.

This chain uses TRBV21-1 with TRBJ1-2. TRBV21-1 is reported as a pseudogene. The CDR3 is made up of 16 amino acids. CDR3 bases: TGTGCCAGCATTCTATCCCAAGCGGCCAATAACTATGGCTACACCTTC. Translation gives CASILSQAANNYGYTF.

This chain connects TRBV10-3 to TRBJ1-2; 7 bases align to TRBD1. Per the germline V gene, CDR1 is ENHRY and CDR2 is SYGVKD. This CDR3 region has 15 residues. Trimming removed 4 bases from V and 0 bases from J; junction bases left unmatched: 5. CDR3 residues: CAISGPGGPNYGYTF. The CDR3, as DNA: TGTGCCATCAGTGGTCCAGGGGGGCCTAACTATGGCTACACCTTC.

The V gene is TRBV3-1 (or the pseudogene TRBV3-2), the J gene TRBJ2-7; D is unclear. Trimming shortened V by 0 bases and J by 3 bases, and 6 bases separated the two germline ends. Per the germline V gene, CDR1 is LGHDT and CDR2 is YNNKEL (reference sequence). The CDR3 runs 13 residues. The CDR3 here is CASSQDYSYEQYV. CDR3 nucleotide sequence: TGTGCCAGCAGCCAAGATTACAGCTACGAGCAGTACGTC.

This clone was seen more than once but under ten times. J is TRBJ1-1 and V is TRBV6-2 or TRBV6-3; D is possibly TRBD1 (6 bases). With 1 base removed from V and 3 bases from J, the gap between germline ends came to 6 bases. The germline CDR1 and CDR2 sequences are MNHEY and SVGEGT. CDR3 length: 13 amino acids. Written as DNA, the CDR3 is TGTGCCAGCAGTTACTACAGGGACACTGAAGCTTTCTTT. It is translated as CASSYYRDTEAFF.

The chain uses TRBV6-5 and TRBJ1-1, with D unclear. The germline V and J ends were trimmed by 6 bases and 5 bases, with 13 bases remaining between them. This CDR3 has 13 residues. Germline CDR1 MNHEY, CDR2 SVGAGI. This chain's CDR3 is CASRRPAGTEAFF. The CDR3 region has the DNA TGTGCCAGCAGAAGGCCGGCGGGAACTGAAGCTTTCTTT.

The chain couples TRBV6-6 to TRBJ2-4, with 13 bases matching TRBD2. The CDR3 contains 17 residues. Per the germline V gene, CDR1 is MNHNY and CDR2 is SVGAGI (reference sequence). Trimming removed 5 bases from V and 4 bases from J; junction bases left unmatched: 8. CDR3 DNA sequence: TGTGCCAGCAGTCGCACGGGACTAGCGGGGACTAAAAACATTCAGTACTTC. It codes for CASSRTGLAGTKNIQYF.

This chain joins TRBV6-5 and TRBJ2-7; D is uncertain. CDR1 MNHEY and CDR2 SVGAGI come from the germline V gene. V lost 9 bases and J lost 2, with 11 bases in between. This CDR3 spans 12 amino acids. CDR3 sequence reads: CASDTRPYEQYF. In DNA form, the CDR3 reads TGTGCCAGTGACACCAGGCCCTACGAGCAGTACTTC.

In this sample, this clone turned up once. V and J are TRBV5-4 and TRBJ2-2, with 10 nucleotides matching TRBD2. Germline values: CDR1 SGHNT, CDR2 YYREEE (reference sequence). CDR3 size: 18 residues. V shed 0 bases, J shed 7 bases, and the junction held 12 bases outside the gene matches. The CDR3 bases are TGTGCCAGCAGCTTGGCGTTCTCTAGCGGGGGTCCCGGCGGGGAGCTGTTTTTT. Its translation: CASSLAFSSGGPGGELFF.

V gene TRBV7-8 combines with J gene TRBJ1-6; maybe TRBD1 (5 bases). This CDR3 has 15 residues. CDR1 SGHVS and CDR2 FQNEAQ come from the germline V gene. The germline V and J ends were trimmed by 5 bases and 0 bases, with 8 bases remaining between them. The CDR3 DNA sequence: TGTGCCAGCAGCCCTCAGGGCTCCTATAATTCACCCCTCCACTTT. It codes for CASSPQGSYNSPLHF.

V is TRBV28 and J is TRBJ1-5; D not resolved. V was pared by 5 bases and J by 0 bases, with 17 bases between. CDR3 length: 17 amino acids. CDR1 and CDR2 (germline): MDHEN, SYDVKM. The CDR3 is CASSPTAGLSSNQPQHF. In DNA, the CDR3 is TGTGCCAGCAGTCCCACCGCGGGTCTTAGTAGCAATCAGCCCCAGCATTTT.

The gene calls are TRBV7-2 and TRBJ2-5, with D possibly being TRBD1 (5 bases). The germline gives CDR1 SGHTA, CDR2 FQGNSA. V lost 7 bases and J 5 bases, leaving 17 bases between the germline ends. CDR3 length: 14 amino acids. CDR3 amino acids: CASIPHQGMETQYF. CDR3 sequence (DNA): TGTGCCAGCATCCCTCATCAGGGTATGGAGACCCAGTACTTC.